The rows below give T cell receptor beta chains drawn from one sample of a study of T cells in Graves' hyperthyroidism and ophthalmopathy. Each CDR3 protein is one row after TCRdb ran MiXCR on the multiplex PCR reads. The sample has about 640,000 distinct CDR3 sequences; about 20% are singletons. Sequencing was done on a sample of blood. The origin of the receptors is a man under 40 with Graves' ophthalmopathy. Both conserved end residues are part of each CDR3. A D gene is named only where the DNA matches it firmly. Not every row has a clone size; where given, it reads once, few, many or a size class.

CDR3aa: CASSLGFREAFF; CDR3nt: TGTGCCAGCAGCTTAGGTTTCAGAGAAGCTTTCTTT; d_gene: -; v_gene: TRBV11-2; abundance: few; j_gene: TRBJ1-1
CDR3aa: CASSLEAVAKNIQYF; CDR3nt: TGTGCCAGCTCACTCGAAGCGGTAGCCAAAAACATTCAGTACTTC; d_gene: -; v_gene: TRBV18; abundance: -; j_gene: TRBJ2-4
CDR3aa: CASSTDRRGNEQFF; CDR3nt: TGCGCCAGCAGCACGGACAGAAGGGGCAATGAGCAGTTCTTC; d_gene: -; v_gene: TRBV5-1; abundance: many; j_gene: TRBJ2-1
CDR3aa: CASSRERTYEQYF; CDR3nt: TGTGCCAGCAGCCGGGAGCGGACCTACGAGCAGTACTTC; d_gene: -; v_gene: TRBV7-2; abundance: few; j_gene: TRBJ2-7
CDR3aa: CASKGESGGPDEQYF; CDR3nt: TGTGCCAGCAAAGGGGAGTCGGGAGGGCCCGACGAGCAGTACTTC; d_gene: TRBD2; v_gene: TRBV6-1; abundance: many; j_gene: TRBJ2-7
CDR3aa: CASSRDGETQYF; CDR3nt: TGTGCCAGCAGCAGGGACGGAGAGACCCAGTACTTC; d_gene: -; v_gene: TRBV11-2; abundance: -; j_gene: TRBJ2-5
CDR3aa: CASSSDRNNEKLFF; CDR3nt: TGTGCCAGCAGCTCGGACCGAAATAATGAAAAACTGTTTTTT; d_gene: -; v_gene: TRBV7-9; abundance: few; j_gene: TRBJ1-4
CDR3aa: CASSEQGAFYEQYF; CDR3nt: TGTGCCAGCAGCGAACAGGGGGCTTTCTACGAGCAGTACTTC; d_gene: TRBD1; v_gene: TRBV28; abundance: -; j_gene: TRBJ2-7
CDR3aa: CASSIAAGTLQNEQFF; CDR3nt: TGTGCCAGTAGTATAGCGGCGGGGACTCTTCAGAATGAGCAGTTCTTC; d_gene: -; v_gene: TRBV19; abundance: few; j_gene: TRBJ2-1
CDR3aa: CASSDGRSGDTEAFF; CDR3nt: TGTGCCAGCAGCGACGGACGGTCCGGGGACACTGAAGCTTTCTTT; d_gene: -; v_gene: TRBV9; abundance: many; j_gene: TRBJ1-1
CDR3aa: CASSVDGGLSQPQHF; CDR3nt: TGTGCCAGCAGCGTAGATGGGGGGCTAAGTCAGCCCCAGCATTTT; d_gene: -; v_gene: TRBV9; abundance: -; j_gene: TRBJ1-5
CDR3aa: CASSPLGGNLHEQYF; CDR3nt: TGTGCCAGCAGCCCGCTCGGGGGTAACCTCCACGAGCAGTACTTC; d_gene: -; v_gene: TRBV7-9; abundance: few; j_gene: TRBJ2-7
CDR3aa: CASSLPYMDSPLHF; CDR3nt: TGTGCCAGCAGCTTACCCTACATGGATTCACCCCTCCACTTT; d_gene: -; v_gene: TRBV7-9; abundance: -; j_gene: TRBJ1-6
CDR3aa: CASSLLGGSADTQYF; CDR3nt: TGTGCCAGCAGCTTATTGGGCGGGAGTGCAGATACGCAGTATTTT; d_gene: TRBD2; v_gene: TRBV7-6; abundance: many; j_gene: TRBJ2-3
CDR3aa: CSVAPGLSSYNEQFF; CDR3nt: TGCAGCGTTGCCCCGGGACTGAGCTCCTACAATGAGCAGTTCTTC; d_gene: -; v_gene: TRBV29-1; abundance: -; j_gene: TRBJ2-1
CDR3aa: CSASSSGDSTDTQYF; CDR3nt: TGCAGTGCTAGTTCTAGCGGGGATAGCACAGATACGCAGTATTTT; d_gene: TRBD2; v_gene: TRBV20-1; abundance: -; j_gene: TRBJ2-3
CDR3aa: CASSSGTGEYEQYF; CDR3nt: TGTGCCAGCAGTTCCGGGACAGGGGAGTACGAGCAGTACTTC; d_gene: TRBD1; v_gene: TRBV27; abundance: -; j_gene: TRBJ2-7
CDR3aa: CAWSVLMDSNSPLHF; CDR3nt: TGTGCCTGGAGTGTACTGATGGATTCTAATTCACCCCTCCACTTT; d_gene: -; v_gene: TRBV30; abundance: few; j_gene: TRBJ1-6
CDR3aa: CASRREARRIANYGYTF; CDR3nt: TGTGCCAGTAGGAGGGAGGCCAGGAGGATCGCTAACTATGGCTACACCTTC; d_gene: -; v_gene: TRBV19; abundance: few; j_gene: TRBJ1-2
CDR3aa: CASSLGLPRKQANYGYTF; CDR3nt: TGTGCCAGCAGCTTAGGGCTACCCAGGAAACAAGCTAACTATGGCTACACCTTC; d_gene: -; v_gene: TRBV11-2; abundance: many; j_gene: TRBJ1-2
CDR3aa: CASSYRAGGPYNEQFF; CDR3nt: TGCGCCAGCAGCTACCGAGCGGGAGGGCCGTACAATGAGCAGTTCTTC; d_gene: TRBD2; v_gene: TRBV5-1; abundance: many; j_gene: TRBJ2-1
CDR3aa: CAISEGPKLGSPLHF; CDR3nt: TGTGCCATCAGTGAGGGACCGAAGCTTGGATCACCCCTCCACTTT; d_gene: -; v_gene: TRBV10-3; abundance: -; j_gene: TRBJ1-6
CDR3aa: CASSRGGGTQETQYF; CDR3nt: TGTGCCAGCAGCCGAGGGGGCGGGACCCAAGAGACCCAGTACTTC; d_gene: -; v_gene: TRBV7-9; abundance: many; j_gene: TRBJ2-5
CDR3aa: CASSILSEQYF; CDR3nt: TGTGCCAGCAGTATCCTTAGTGAGCAGTACTTC; d_gene: -; v_gene: TRBV2; abundance: many; j_gene: TRBJ2-7
CDR3aa: CASSLYGRGNEQYF; CDR3nt: TGTGCCAGCAGCCTGTACGGGAGGGGGAACGAGCAGTACTTC; d_gene: TRBD2; v_gene: TRBV7-2; abundance: few; j_gene: TRBJ2-7
CDR3aa: CASSIDGGREQYF; CDR3nt: TGTGCCAGTAGTATCGACGGTGGGAGAGAGCAGTACTTC; d_gene: -; v_gene: TRBV19; abundance: few; j_gene: TRBJ2-7
CDR3aa: CSARGVLAPTTDTQYF; CDR3nt: TGCAGTGCTAGGGGGGTACTAGCGCCTACGACAGATACGCAGTATTTT; d_gene: TRBD2; v_gene: TRBV20-1; abundance: -; j_gene: TRBJ2-3
CDR3aa: CSAREFERARDTQYF; CDR3nt: TGCAGTGCTAGAGAATTCGAGCGGGCAAGGGATACGCAGTATTTT; d_gene: -; v_gene: TRBV20-1; abundance: few; j_gene: TRBJ2-3
CDR3aa: CASSFPGTSVWYTQYF; CDR3nt: TGTGCCAGCAGTTTCCCGGGAACCTCTGTCTGGTATACGCAGTATTTT; d_gene: -; v_gene: TRBV28; abundance: few; j_gene: TRBJ2-3
CDR3aa: CASSAGTESYEQYF; CDR3nt: TGTGCCAGCAGCGCCGGGACCGAGAGCTACGAGCAGTACTTC; d_gene: -; v_gene: TRBV6-1; abundance: -; j_gene: TRBJ2-7
CDR3aa: CASSPSKGRRYGYTF; CDR3nt: TGTGCCAGCAGTCCCTCTAAGGGGAGGAGGTATGGCTACACCTTC; d_gene: -; v_gene: TRBV27; abundance: many; j_gene: TRBJ1-2
CDR3aa: CASSDEYEQYF; CDR3nt: TGTGCCAGCTCCGACGAATACGAGCAGTACTTC; d_gene: -; v_gene: TRBV18; abundance: many; j_gene: TRBJ2-7
CDR3aa: CASSQFGGTSGSGANVLTF; CDR3nt: TGCGCCAGCAGCCAGTTTGGGGGGACTAGCGGCTCTGGGGCCAACGTCCTGACTTTC; d_gene: TRBD2; v_gene: TRBV4-1; abundance: -; j_gene: TRBJ2-6
CDR3aa: CASSLFPGPSISDTQYF; CDR3nt: TGTGCCAGCAGCTTATTTCCGGGACCTTCGATCTCAGATACGCAGTATTTT; d_gene: -; v_gene: TRBV7-9; abundance: -; j_gene: TRBJ2-3
CDR3aa: CASSPRTGIEQYF; CDR3nt: TGTGCCAGCAGCCCCCGGACAGGGATCGAGCAGTACTTC; d_gene: TRBD1; v_gene: TRBV7-9; abundance: -; j_gene: TRBJ2-7
CDR3aa: CASHTVADTQYF; CDR3nt: TGTGCCAGCCACACGGTTGCAGATACGCAGTATTTT; d_gene: -; v_gene: TRBV18; abundance: many; j_gene: TRBJ2-3
CDR3aa: CASSFPGGYEQYF; CDR3nt: TGTGCCAGCAGCTTCCCAGGGGGTTACGAGCAGTACTTC; d_gene: TRBD1; v_gene: TRBV7-9; abundance: -; j_gene: TRBJ2-7
CDR3aa: CASNAAQPLKGNQPQHF; CDR3nt: TGTGCCAGCAACGCGGCCCAACCATTAAAGGGCAATCAGCCCCAGCATTTT; d_gene: -; v_gene: TRBV2; abundance: many; j_gene: TRBJ1-5
CDR3aa: CASSHRHVGGSYNEQFF; CDR3nt: TGTGCCAGCAGCCACCGTCACGTGGGTGGGTCCTACAATGAGCAGTTCTTC; d_gene: -; v_gene: TRBV3-1; abundance: few; j_gene: TRBJ2-1
CDR3aa: CASSQEAFQETQYF; CDR3nt: TGTGCCAGCAGCCAAGAGGCATTCCAAGAGACCCAGTACTTC; d_gene: -; v_gene: TRBV4-2; abundance: -; j_gene: TRBJ2-5
CDR3aa: CAISEGQGDTQYF; CDR3nt: TGTGCCATCAGTGAGGGACAGGGGGATACGCAGTATTTT; d_gene: TRBD1; v_gene: TRBV10-3; abundance: -; j_gene: TRBJ2-3
CDR3aa: CASTSRDSRTDTQYF; CDR3nt: TGTGCCAGCACCTCCAGGGACAGTCGCACAGATACGCAGTATTTT; d_gene: TRBD1; v_gene: TRBV6-1; abundance: -; j_gene: TRBJ2-3
CDR3aa: CASSHRGSTPGEQYF; CDR3nt: TGTGCCAGCAGTCACCGGGGCTCTACACCAGGCGAGCAGTACTTC; d_gene: -; v_gene: TRBV28; abundance: many; j_gene: TRBJ2-7
CDR3aa: CASSRQGTNTGELFF; CDR3nt: TGTGCCAGCAGTAGACAGGGTACGAACACCGGGGAGCTGTTTTTT; d_gene: TRBD1; v_gene: TRBV2; abundance: many; j_gene: TRBJ2-2
CDR3aa: CASSQQGFIGYTF; CDR3nt: TGTGCCAGCAGTCAACAGGGGTTTATTGGCTACACCTTC; d_gene: TRBD1; v_gene: TRBV6-1; abundance: -; j_gene: TRBJ1-2
CDR3aa: CSAYDRRAGRVYEQYF; CDR3nt: TGCAGTGCTTACGACAGGCGCGCCGGCCGGGTCTACGAGCAGTACTTC; d_gene: -; v_gene: TRBV20-1; abundance: few; j_gene: TRBJ2-7
CDR3aa: CASSQPAPAGTTEQYF; CDR3nt: TGCGCCAGCAGCCAACCCGCCCCAGCCGGGACAACCGAGCAGTACTTC; d_gene: -; v_gene: TRBV4-1; abundance: -; j_gene: TRBJ2-7
CDR3aa: CASSQTGGAGGNQPQHF; CDR3nt: TGTGCCAGCTCACAAACAGGGGGCGCGGGGGGCAATCAGCCCCAGCATTTT; d_gene: TRBD1; v_gene: TRBV18; abundance: few; j_gene: TRBJ1-5
CDR3aa: CATSRDHGYRRLNTEAFF; CDR3nt: TGTGCCACCAGCAGAGATCATGGGTACAGACGTTTGAACACTGAAGCTTTCTTT; d_gene: -; v_gene: TRBV15; abundance: -; j_gene: TRBJ1-1
CDR3aa: CASSVGGLPNTEAFF; CDR3nt: TGTGCCAGCAGCGTAGGGGGACTCCCGAACACTGAAGCTTTCTTT; d_gene: -; v_gene: TRBV9; abundance: -; j_gene: TRBJ1-1
CDR3aa: CAWSVRTVRETQYF; CDR3nt: TGTGCCTGGAGTGTACGCACAGTTCGAGAGACCCAGTACTTC; d_gene: -; v_gene: TRBV30; abundance: many; j_gene: TRBJ2-5
CDR3aa: CASSLSGGLAGIQYF; CDR3nt: TGTGCCAGCAGTTTATCAGGGGGCCTGGCAGGCATTCAGTACTTC; d_gene: TRBD1; v_gene: TRBV28; abundance: few; j_gene: TRBJ2-4